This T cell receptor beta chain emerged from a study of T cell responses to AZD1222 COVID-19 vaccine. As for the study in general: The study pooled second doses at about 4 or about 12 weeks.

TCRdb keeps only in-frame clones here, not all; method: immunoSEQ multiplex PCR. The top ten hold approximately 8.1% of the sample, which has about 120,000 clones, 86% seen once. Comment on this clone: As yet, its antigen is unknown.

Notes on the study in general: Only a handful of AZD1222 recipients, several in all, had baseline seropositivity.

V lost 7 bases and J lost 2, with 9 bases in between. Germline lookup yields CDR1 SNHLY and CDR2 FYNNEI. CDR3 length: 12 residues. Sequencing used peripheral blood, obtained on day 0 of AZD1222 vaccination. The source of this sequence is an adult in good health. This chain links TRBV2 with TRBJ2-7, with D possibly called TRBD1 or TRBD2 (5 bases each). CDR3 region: CASKGETYEQYF. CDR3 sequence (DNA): TGTGCCAGCAAAGGGGAGACCTACGAGCAGTACTTC.